This T cell receptor (beta chain) was sequenced for a study of T cell responses to AZD1222 COVID-19 vaccine. As concerns this clone: Antigen: not known.

The CDR3 has 14 amino acids. Per the germline V gene, CDR1 is LGHNA and CDR2 is YSLEER. V was clipped by 0 bases and J by 3 bases, with 9 bases between them. Using immunoSEQ multiplex PCR, the repertoire was profiled, and TCRdb retains in-frame clones only, with some absent. The data hold 15,000 to 20,000 clones, with 81% observed a single time. Broader study findings: Only a handful of individuals given AZD1222 were seropositive at baseline. With dominance at 160-218 and 743-854, vaccine-associated CD4 TCRs spanned spike.

This specimen was peripheral blood, taken 28 days after the second AZD1222 dose. The sequence was obtained from an adult who received the AZD1222 COVID-19 vaccine. This rearrangement joins TRBV4-3 to TRBJ2-7, with a tentative D call TRBD1 (5 bases). The DNA for the CDR3 is TGCGCCAGCAGCCAAGATTGGGGCGGCTACGAGCAGTACTTC. Translating gives CASSQDWGGYEQYF.